This T cell receptor (beta chain) was sequenced during a study of control samples from healthy donors and cancer patients. This clone has only one observation. Germline CDR1 SGDLS, CDR2 YYNGEE. Unmatched junction bases numbered 11, after V lost 3 bases and J lost 1 base. The CDR3 runs 18 residues. Repertoires were generated with immunoSEQ multiplex PCR, while TCRdb's copy carries only in-frame clones and drops some. The table shows about 120,000 clones, with roughly 90% occurring only once. This chain connects TRBV9 to TRBJ2-5, with TRBD2 identical over 11 bases. Sequencing was performed on PBMCs. This receptor was taken from a woman aged 60-70 years with lung cancer. The CDR3 region has the DNA TGTGCCAGCAGCGCGACCCCGGGGACTAGCGGAGGCCAAGAGACCCAGTACTTC. Translating it yields CASSATPGTSGGQETQYF.